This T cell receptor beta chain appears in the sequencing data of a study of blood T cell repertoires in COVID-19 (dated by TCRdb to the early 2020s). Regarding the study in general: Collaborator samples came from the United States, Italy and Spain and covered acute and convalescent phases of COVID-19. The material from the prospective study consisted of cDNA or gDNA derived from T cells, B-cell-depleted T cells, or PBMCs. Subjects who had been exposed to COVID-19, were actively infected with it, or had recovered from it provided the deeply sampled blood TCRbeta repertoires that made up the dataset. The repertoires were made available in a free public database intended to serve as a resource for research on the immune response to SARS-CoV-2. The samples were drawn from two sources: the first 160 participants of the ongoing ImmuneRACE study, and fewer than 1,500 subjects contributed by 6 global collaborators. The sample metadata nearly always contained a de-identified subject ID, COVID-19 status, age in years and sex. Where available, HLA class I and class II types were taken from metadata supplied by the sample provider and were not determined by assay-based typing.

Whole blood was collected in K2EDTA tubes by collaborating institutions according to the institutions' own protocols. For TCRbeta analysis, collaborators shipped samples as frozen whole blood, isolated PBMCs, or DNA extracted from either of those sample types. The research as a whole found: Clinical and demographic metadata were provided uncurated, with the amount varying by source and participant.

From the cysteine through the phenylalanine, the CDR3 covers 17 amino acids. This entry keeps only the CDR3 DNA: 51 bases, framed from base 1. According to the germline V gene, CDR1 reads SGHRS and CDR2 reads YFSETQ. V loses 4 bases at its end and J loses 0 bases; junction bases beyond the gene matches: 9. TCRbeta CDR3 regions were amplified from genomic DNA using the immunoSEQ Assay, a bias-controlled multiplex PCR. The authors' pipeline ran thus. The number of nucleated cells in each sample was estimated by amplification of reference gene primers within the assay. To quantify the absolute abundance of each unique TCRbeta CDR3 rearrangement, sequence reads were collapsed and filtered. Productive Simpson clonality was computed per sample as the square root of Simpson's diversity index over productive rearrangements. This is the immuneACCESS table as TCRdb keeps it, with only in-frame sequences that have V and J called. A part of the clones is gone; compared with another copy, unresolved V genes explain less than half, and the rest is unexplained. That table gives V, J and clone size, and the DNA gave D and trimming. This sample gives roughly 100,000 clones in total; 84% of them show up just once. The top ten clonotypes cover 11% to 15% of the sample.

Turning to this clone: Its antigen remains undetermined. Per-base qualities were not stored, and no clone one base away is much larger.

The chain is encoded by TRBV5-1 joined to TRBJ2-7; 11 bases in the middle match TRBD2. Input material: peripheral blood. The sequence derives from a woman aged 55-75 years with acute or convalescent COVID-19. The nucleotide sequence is TGCGCCAGCAGCCTGGGACTAGCGGAGCCCAGCTCCTACGAGCAGTACTTC. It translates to CASSLGLAEPSSYEQYF.